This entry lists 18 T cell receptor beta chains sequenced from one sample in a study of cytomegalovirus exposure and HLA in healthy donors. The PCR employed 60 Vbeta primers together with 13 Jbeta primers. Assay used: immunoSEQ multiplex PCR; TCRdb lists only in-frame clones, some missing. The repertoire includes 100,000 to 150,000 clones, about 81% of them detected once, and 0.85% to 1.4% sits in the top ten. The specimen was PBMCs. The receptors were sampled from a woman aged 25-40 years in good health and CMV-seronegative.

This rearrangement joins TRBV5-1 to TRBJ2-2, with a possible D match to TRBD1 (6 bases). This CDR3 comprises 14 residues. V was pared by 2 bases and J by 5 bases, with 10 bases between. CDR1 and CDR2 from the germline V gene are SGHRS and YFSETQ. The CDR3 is CASSFSTGTGELFF. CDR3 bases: TGCGCCAGCAGCTTTTCCACAGGGACCGGGGAGCTGTTTTTT.

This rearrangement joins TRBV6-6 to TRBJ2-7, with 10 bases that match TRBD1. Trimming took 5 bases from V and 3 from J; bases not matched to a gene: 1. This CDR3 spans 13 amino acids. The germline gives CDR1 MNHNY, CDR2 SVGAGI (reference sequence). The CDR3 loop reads CASSRDRGYEQYF. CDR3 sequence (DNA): TGTGCCAGCAGTAGGGACAGGGGCTACGAGCAGTACTTC.

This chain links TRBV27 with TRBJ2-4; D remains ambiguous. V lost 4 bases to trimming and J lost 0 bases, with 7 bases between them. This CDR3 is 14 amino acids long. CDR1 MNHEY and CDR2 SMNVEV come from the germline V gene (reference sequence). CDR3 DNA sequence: TGTGCCAGCAGTTCTGCAGGAGCCAAAAACATTCAGTACTTC. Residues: CASSSAGAKNIQYF.

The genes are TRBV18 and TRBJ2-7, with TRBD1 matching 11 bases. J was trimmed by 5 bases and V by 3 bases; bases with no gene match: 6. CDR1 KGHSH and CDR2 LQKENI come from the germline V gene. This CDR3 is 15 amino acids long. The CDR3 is CASSPGQGVEDEQYF. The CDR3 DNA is TGTGCCAGCTCACCGGGACAGGGGGTGGAAGACGAGCAGTACTTC.

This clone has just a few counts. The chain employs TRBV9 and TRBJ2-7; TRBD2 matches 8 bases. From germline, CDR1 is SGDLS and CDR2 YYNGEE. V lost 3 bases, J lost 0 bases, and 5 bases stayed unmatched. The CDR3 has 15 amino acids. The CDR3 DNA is TGTGCCAGCAGCGCCCCGGGGGGGAGCTCCTACGAGCAGTACTTC. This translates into CASSAPGGSSYEQYF.

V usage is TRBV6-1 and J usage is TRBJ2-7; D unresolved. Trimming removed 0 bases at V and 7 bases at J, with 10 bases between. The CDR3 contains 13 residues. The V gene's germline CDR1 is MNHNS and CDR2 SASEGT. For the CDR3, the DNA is TGTGCCAGCAGTGAAGCGCTTGATAGAGAGCAGTACTTC. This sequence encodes CASSEALDREQYF.

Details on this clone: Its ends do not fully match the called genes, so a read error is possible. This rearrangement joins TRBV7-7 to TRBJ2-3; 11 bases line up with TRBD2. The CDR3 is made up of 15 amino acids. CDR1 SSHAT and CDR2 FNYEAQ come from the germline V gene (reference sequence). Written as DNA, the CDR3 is TGTGCTAGCAGTAAGACTAGCGGGGACACAGATACGCAGTATTTT. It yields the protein CASSKTSGDTDTQYF.

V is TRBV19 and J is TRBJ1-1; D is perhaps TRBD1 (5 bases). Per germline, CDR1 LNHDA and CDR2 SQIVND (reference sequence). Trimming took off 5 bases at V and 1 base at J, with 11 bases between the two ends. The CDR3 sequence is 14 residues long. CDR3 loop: CASSPWTQNTEAFF. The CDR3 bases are TGTGCCAGTAGTCCCTGGACACAGAACACTGAAGCTTTCTTT.

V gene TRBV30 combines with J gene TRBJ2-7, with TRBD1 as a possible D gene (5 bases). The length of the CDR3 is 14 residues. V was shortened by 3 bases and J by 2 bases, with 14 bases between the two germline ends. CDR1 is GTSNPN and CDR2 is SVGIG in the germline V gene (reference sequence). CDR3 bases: TGTGCCTGGAGAGACAGAGTCCCTCCCTACGAGCAGTACTTC. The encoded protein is CAWRDRVPPYEQYF.

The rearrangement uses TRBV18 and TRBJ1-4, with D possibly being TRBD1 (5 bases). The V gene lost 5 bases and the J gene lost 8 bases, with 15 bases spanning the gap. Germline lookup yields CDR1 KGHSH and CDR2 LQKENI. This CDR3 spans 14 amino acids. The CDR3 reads CASSSGGGREKLFF. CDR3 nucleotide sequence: TGTGCCAGCTCAAGCGGGGGAGGTCGAGAAAAACTGTTTTTT.

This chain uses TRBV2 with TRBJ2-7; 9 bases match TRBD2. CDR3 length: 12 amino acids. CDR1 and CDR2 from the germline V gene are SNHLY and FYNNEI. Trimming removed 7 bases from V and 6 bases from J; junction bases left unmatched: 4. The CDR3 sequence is CASTQLAGEQYF. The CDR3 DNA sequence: TGTGCCAGCACCCAACTAGCGGGCGAGCAGTACTTC. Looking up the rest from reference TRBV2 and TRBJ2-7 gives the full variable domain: EPEVTQTPSHQVTQMGQEVILRCVPISNHLYFYWYRQILGQKVEFLVSFYNNEISEKSEIFDDQFSVERPDGSNFTLKIRSTKLEDSAMYFCASTQLAGEQYFGPGTRLTVT.

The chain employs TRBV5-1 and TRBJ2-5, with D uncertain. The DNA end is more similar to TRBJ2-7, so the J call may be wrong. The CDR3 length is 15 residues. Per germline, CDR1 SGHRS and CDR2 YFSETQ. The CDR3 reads CASSLDGRSSYEQYF. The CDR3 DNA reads TGCGCCAGCAGCTTGGACGGAAGGAGCTCCTACGAGCAGTACTTC.

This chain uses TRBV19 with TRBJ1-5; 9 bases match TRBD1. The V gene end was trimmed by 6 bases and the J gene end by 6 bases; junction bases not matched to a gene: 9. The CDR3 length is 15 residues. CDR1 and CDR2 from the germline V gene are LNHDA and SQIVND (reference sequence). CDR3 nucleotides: TGTGCCAGTAGCCCCCGACAGGGGGTTGTTCAGCCCCAGCATTTT. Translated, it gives CASSPRQGVVQPQHF.

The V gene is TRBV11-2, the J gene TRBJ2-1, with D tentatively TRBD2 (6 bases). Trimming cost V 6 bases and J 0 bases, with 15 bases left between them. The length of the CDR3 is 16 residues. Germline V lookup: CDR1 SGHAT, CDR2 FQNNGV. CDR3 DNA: TGTGCCAGCAGTCCTTCGCGGGGCAGCTCCTACAATGAGCAGTTCTTC. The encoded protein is CASSPSRGSSYNEQFF.

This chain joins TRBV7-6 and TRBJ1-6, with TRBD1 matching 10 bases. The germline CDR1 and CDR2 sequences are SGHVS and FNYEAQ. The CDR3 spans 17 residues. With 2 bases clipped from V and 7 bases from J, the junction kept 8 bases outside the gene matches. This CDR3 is CASSLTLRDRGNSPLHF. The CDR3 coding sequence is TGTGCCAGCAGCTTAACCCTAAGGGACAGGGGCAATTCACCCCTCCACTTT.

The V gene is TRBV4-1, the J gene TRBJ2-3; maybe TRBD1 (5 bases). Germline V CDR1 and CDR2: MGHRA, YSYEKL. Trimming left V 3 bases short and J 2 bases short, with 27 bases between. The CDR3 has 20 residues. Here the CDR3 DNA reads TGCGCCAGCAGCCAGGGGCGGTGGGGTCCACAGGTTCCTTTCACAGATACGCAGTATTTT. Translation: CASSQGRWGPQVPFTDTQYF.

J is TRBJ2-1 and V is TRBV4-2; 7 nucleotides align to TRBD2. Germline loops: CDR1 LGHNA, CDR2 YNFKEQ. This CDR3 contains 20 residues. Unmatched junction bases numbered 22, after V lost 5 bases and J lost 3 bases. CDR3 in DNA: TGTGCCAGCAGCGTCTTAGGGCTAGCGGAGTCTGCGGGAGTCTACAATGAGCAGTTCTTC. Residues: CASSVLGLAESAGVYNEQFF.

The DNA for the CDR3 is TGTGCCAGCAGCTTAGCGGGGCCATCCGGGGGGGAGCTGTTTTTT. Encoded protein: CASSLAGPSGGELFF. The J gene is TRBJ2-2, the V gene TRBV7-2; TRBD1 is a possible D gene (5 bases). Deletions cut 0 bases from V and 8 bases from J, with 13 bases between. This CDR3 contains 15 residues. CDR1 and CDR2 (germline): SGHTA, FQGNSA.